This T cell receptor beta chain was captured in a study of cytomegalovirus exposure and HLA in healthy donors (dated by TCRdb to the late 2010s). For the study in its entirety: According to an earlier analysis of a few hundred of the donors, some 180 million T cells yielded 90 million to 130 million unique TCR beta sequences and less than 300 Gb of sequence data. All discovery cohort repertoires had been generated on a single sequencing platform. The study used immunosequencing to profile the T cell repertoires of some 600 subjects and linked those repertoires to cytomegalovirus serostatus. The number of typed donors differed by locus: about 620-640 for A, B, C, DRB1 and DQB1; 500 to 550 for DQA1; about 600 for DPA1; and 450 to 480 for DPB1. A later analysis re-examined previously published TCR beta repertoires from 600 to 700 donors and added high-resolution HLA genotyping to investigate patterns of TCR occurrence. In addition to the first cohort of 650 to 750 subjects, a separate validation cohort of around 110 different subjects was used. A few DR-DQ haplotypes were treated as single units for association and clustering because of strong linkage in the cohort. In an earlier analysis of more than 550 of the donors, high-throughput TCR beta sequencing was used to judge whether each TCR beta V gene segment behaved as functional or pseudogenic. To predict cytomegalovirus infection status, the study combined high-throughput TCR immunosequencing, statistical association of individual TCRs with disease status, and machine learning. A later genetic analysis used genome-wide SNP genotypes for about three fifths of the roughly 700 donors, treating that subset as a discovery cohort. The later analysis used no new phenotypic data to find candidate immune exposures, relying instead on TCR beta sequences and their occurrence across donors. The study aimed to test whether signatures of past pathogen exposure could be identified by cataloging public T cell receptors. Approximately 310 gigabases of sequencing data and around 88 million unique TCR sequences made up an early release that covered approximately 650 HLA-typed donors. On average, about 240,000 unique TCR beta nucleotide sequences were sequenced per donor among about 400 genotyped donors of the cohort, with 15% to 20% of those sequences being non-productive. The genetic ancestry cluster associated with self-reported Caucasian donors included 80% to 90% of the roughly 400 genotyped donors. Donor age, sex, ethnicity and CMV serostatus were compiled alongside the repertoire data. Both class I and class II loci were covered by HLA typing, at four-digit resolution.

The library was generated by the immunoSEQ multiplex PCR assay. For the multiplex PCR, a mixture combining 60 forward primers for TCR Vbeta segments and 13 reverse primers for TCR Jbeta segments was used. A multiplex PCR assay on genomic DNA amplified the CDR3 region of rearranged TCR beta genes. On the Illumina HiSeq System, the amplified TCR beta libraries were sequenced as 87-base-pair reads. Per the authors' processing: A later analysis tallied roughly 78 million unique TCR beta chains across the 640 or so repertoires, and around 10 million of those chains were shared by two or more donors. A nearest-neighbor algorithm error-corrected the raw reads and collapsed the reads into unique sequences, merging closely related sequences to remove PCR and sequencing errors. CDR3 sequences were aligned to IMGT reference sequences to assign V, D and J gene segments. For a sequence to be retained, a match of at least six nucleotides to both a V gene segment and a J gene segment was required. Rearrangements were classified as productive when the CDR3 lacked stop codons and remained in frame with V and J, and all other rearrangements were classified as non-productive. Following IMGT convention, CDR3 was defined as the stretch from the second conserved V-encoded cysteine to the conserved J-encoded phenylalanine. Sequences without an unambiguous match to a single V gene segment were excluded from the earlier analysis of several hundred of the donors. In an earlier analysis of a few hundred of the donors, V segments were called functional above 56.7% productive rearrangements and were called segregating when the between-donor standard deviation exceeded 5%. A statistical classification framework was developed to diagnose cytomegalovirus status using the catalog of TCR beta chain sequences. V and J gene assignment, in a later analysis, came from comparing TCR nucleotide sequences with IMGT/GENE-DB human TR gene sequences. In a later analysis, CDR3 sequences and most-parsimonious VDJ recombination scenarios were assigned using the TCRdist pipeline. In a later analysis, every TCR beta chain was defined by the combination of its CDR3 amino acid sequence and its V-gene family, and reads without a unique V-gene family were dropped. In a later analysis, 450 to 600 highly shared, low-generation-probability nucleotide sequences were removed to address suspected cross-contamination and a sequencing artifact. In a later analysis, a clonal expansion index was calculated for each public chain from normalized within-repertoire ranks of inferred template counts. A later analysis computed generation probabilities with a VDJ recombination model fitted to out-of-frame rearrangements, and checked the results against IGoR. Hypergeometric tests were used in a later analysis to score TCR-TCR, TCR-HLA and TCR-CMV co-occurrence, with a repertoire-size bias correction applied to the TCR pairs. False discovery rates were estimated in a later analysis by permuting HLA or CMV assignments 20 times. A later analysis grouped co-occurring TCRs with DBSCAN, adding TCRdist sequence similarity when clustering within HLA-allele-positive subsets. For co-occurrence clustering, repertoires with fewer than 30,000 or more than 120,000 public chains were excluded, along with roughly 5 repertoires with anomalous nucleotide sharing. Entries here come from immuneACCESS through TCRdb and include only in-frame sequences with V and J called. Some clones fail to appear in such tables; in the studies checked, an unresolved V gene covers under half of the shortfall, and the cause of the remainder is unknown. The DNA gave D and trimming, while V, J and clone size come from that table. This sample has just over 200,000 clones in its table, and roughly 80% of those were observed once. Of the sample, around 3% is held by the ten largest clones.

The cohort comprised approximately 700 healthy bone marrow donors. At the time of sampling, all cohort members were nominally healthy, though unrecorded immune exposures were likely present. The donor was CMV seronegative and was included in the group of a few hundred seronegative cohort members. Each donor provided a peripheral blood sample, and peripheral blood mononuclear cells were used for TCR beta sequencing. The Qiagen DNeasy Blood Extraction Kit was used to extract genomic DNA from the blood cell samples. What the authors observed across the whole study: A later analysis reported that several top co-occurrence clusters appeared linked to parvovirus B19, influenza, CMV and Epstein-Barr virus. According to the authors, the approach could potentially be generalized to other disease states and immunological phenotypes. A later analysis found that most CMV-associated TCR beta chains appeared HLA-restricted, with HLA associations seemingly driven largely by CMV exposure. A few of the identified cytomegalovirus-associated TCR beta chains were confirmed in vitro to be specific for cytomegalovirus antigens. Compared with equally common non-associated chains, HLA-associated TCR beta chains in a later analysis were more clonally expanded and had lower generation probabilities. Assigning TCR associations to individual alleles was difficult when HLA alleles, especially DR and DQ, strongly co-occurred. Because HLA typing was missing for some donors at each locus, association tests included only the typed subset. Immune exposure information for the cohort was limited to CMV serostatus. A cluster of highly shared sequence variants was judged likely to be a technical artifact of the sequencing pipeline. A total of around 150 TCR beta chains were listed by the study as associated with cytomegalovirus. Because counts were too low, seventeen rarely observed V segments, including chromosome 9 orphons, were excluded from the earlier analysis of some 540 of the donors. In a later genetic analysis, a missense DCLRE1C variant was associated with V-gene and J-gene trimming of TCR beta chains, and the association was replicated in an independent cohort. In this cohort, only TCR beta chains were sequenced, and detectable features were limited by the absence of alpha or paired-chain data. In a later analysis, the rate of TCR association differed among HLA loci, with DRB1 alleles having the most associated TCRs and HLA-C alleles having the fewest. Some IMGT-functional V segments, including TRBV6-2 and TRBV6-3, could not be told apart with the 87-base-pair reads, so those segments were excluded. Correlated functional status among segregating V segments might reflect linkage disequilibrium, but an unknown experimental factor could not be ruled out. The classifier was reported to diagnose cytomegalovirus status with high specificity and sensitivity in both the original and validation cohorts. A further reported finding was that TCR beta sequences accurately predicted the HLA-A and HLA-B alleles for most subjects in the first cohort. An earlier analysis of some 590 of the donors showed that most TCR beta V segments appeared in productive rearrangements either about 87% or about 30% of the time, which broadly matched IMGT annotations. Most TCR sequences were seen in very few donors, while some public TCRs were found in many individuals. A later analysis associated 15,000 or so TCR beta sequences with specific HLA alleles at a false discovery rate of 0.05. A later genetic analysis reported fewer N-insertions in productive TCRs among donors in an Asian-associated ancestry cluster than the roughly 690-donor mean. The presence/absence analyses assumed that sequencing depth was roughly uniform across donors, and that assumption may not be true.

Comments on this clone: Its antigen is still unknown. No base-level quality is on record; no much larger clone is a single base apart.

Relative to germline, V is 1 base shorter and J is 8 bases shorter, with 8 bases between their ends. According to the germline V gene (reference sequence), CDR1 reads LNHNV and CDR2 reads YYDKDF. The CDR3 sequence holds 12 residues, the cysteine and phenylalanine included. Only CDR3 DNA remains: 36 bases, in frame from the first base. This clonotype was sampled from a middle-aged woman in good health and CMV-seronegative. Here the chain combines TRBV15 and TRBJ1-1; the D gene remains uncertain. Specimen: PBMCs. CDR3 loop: CATSRVRSEAFF. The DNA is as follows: TGTGCCACCAGCAGAGTGAGATCCGAAGCTTTCTTT.